This T cell receptor beta chain was captured by sequencing in a study of cytomegalovirus exposure and HLA in healthy donors. Germline CDR1 is LNHDA and CDR2 is SQIVND (reference sequence). The length of the CDR3 is 14 residues. Unmatched junction bases numbered 5, after V lost 5 bases and J lost 4 bases. Study results and limitations: Later examination showed HLA-associated TCR beta chains had greater clonal expansion than equally common others.

In the PCR, 60 Vbeta and 13 Jbeta primers were used. Authors' analysis steps: Later analysis identified roughly 82 million unique TCR beta chains, about 10 million shared. The repertoire was sequenced with immunoSEQ multiplex PCR; TCRdb's copy has only in-frame clones and lacks some. V, J and clone size reflect that table, while D and trimming were determined from the DNA. The repertoire includes some 67,000 clones, roughly 80% of them detected once, and about 3.2% sits in the top ten. A note on this clone: Its target is unknown.

The source of this sequence is a woman aged 25 to 39 in good health and CMV-seronegative. The material sequenced was PBMCs. The J gene is TRBJ1-1, the V gene TRBV19; 9 bases map to TRBD1. CDR3 bases: TGTGCCAGTAGTGGGACAGGGAGAGGCACTGAAGCTTTCTTT. This translates into CASSGTGRGTEAFF.